This T cell receptor beta chain was obtained from a study of T-cell reconstitution after alpha-beta-depleted transplantation in children (dated by TCRdb to about 2016). The study in broad terms: Using TCR repertoire profiling, the study followed T-cell immune reconstitution in a quantitative way in children after TCRalphabeta/CD19-depleted allogeneic hematopoietic cell transplantation.

Libraries were prepared through PCR. The sequencer listed for this sample is Illumina HiSeq 2500. TCR libraries were prepared with molecular barcoding, using unique molecular identifiers to normalize TCRbeta repertoire quantification. The raw public reads went through TCRdb reprocessing: fastp at Q25, MiXCR clone calling, in-frame beta chains kept. CDR3 protein duplicates are merged, each entry listing the most common genes and DNA. The sample table records roughly 220,000 distinct CDR3 sequences; approximately 12% of these occur just once. Clones ranked in the top ten supply approximately 2.9% of the sample. The CDR3 starts with the cysteine, ends with the phenylalanine, and has 13 residues. Only the CDR3 DNA is retained, 39 bases long and in frame from the first base. CDR1 and CDR2 (SGHTA, FQGNSA) derive from the germline V gene. V gives up 5 bases and J gives up 6 bases, and the segment between their germline ends measures 13 bases.

This clonotype came up many times. Its antigen target is currently unknown. Per-base qualities were not stored, and no clone one base away is much larger. Sequenced material: PBMCs from the stem cell graft donor, taken from the stem cell graft. Recombination joined TRBV7-2 with TRBJ1-1; the D segment cannot be called with confidence. This TCR was sampled from a human donor who donated a stem cell graft to a child with acute lymphoblastic leukemia. The CDR3 corresponds to CASSREGWAEAFF. The nucleotides read TGTGCCAGCAGCCGGGAAGGCTGGGCTGAAGCTTTCTTT.